The clone carrying this T cell receptor beta chain was observed at least ten times. Its specificity is unknown. Trimming took 0 bases from V and 6 from J, leaving 10 bases between them. The CDR3 spans 14 residues. Germline V gives CDR1 SGDLS, CDR2 YYNGEE. The data stem from a study of T cell repertoires in cytomegalovirus infection. Across the whole study: Public TCR beta signatures marked donors with CMV infection and the matching HLA. General study findings and limits: It was HLA-C-restricted CMV-specific TCR beta clonotypes that dominated the response ex vivo. Frequencies of public TCR beta families were cumulated, and this identified carriers of CMV plus the relevant HLA.

A single record per CDR3 protein comes from TCRdb applying MiXCR to the reads. Of about 490,000 distinct CDR3 sequences in the sample, 11% were seen once. Sequenced material: PBMCs. The receptor comes from a human donor in good health (CMV status not recorded). Some clones in this sample may be carry-over from other donors' samples. The chain recombines TRBV9 with TRBJ2-1; D perhaps matches TRBD1 (5 bases). CDR3 sequence reads: CASSVGPQGNEQFF. CDR3 DNA sequence: TGTGCCAGCAGCGTAGGTCCCCAGGGCAATGAGCAGTTCTTC. The whole variable domain, filled in from reference TRBV9 and TRBJ2-1, reads DSGVTQTPKHLITATGQRVTLRCSPRSGDLSVYWYQQSLDQGLQFLIQYYNGEERAKGNILERFSAQQFPDLHSELNLSSLELGDSALYFCASSVGPQGNEQFFGPGTRLTVL.